Given below is one TCR beta chain in context. The antigen it binds to is not known. Base qualities are missing; no much larger clone stands one base away. The time point label of this sample denotes: baseline, week 1 (first vaccination visit). The treatment or condition label on this specimen signifies: pre-vaccination baseline after standard-of-care therapy. Donors had newly diagnosed WHO grade 3 or 4 IDH1-mutant astrocytomas with loss of nuclear ATRX. The samples were drawn from NOA16, a multicentre, single-arm, open-label phase I trial in Germany that tested a mutant IDH1 peptide vaccine in humans for the first time. For immunogenicity testing, the blood drawn at visit V03 was used as the baseline sample. Genomic DNA for TCRB sequencing was extracted from EDTA blood using the DNeasy Blood and Tissue Kit. The library relied on the immunoSEQ multiplex PCR assay. Following the manufacturer's protocol, the hsTCRB Kit was used to amplify rearranged TCR beta chain sequences. An Illumina MiSeq was used to sequence the TCRB libraries. For the original study's pipeline: The proprietary platform of the kit vendor was used for demultiplexing, trimming and gene mapping. What TCRdb holds here is the immuneACCESS table cut down to in-frame rearrangements. Part of the clones is not present; checked against another copy, under half of the missing clones reflect an unresolved V gene, and the others are unexplained. V, J and clone size derive from that table, while D and trimming were established from the DNA sequence. The sample records tens of thousands of clones, around three quarters of which are singletons. 1.8% of the sample comes from the top ten.

This entry is derived from a study of a mutant IDH1 vaccine in newly diagnosed glioma (dated by TCRdb to the early 2020s). Regarding the complete study: Of the 32 patients who were treated, about 62% were male and approximately 40% were female, and the mean age was approximately 40 years. Before enrollment, most patients had been given radiochemotherapy with temozolomide as standard therapy, while the rest had received either radiotherapy alone or temozolomide alone. Peripheral blood was collected at six visits: V03 (baseline), V05, V07, V10, V12 and V13. Longitudinal TCRB deep sequencing was done for 25 to 30 treated patients, wherever samples were available for exploratory analyses. On the study overall, not on this receptor specifically: PBMC samples for TCRB deep sequencing were selected based on availability. The authors stated that sample limitations prevented analyses of patient blood samples from being reproduced. Immune responses induced by the vaccine were seen in around 93% of patients across multiple MHC alleles. Pseudoprogression appeared unrelated to alterations in the top peripheral T cell clonotypes detected by TCRB sequencing.

Taken from cysteine to phenylalanine, the CDR3 has 14 residues. Of the read, only the CDR3 DNA is kept; its 42 bases are in frame from base 1. CDR1 SGHRS and CDR2 YFSETQ were looked up in the germline V gene. Relative to germline, V is 4 bases shorter and J is 9 bases shorter, with 14 bases between their ends. The rearrangement combines TRBV5-1 with TRBJ1-6, with TRBD1 perhaps the D gene, on 6 matching bases. The source of this sequence is a woman aged 40 to 50 with glioma. The sample consisted of PBMCs, taken from a glioma patient treated with radiotherapy, temozolomide or both. The encoded CDR3 is CASSEGQPTSPLHF. In nucleotides, the sequence is TGCGCCAGCAGCGAAGGACAGCCGACTTCACCCCTCCACTTT.